These 9 T cell receptor beta chains share one sample of origin, sequenced in a study of identical twins. Via MiXCR, TCRdb re-called the 5' RACE reads, giving one row per CDR3 protein. The table records hundreds of thousands of distinct CDR3 sequences, around 20% of them present only once. In addition, the sample was reused for a study of T cells expressing NK-cell markers.

Material: PBMCs. These receptors all come from a woman aged 18-30 years in good health.

V and J are TRBV7-2 and TRBJ2-2, with 7 positions matching TRBD2. CDR3 size: 14 residues. CDR1 and CDR2 from the germline V gene are SGHTA and FQGNSA. The V and J ends lost 1 base and 7 bases, in that order; junction bases with no gene match: 3. The CDR3 sequence: CASSLGGGLGELFF. The CDR3 region has the DNA TGTGCCAGCAGCTTAGGGGGGGGTCTCGGGGAGCTGTTTTTT.

In this sample, this clonotype turned up a few times. The genes are TRBV20-1 and TRBJ2-7, with D possibly matching TRBD1 (5 bases). CDR3 length: 14 amino acids. V gave up 3 bases and J gave up 1 base, with 13 bases separating them. Germline V gene sequence: CDR1 DFQATT, CDR2 SNEGSKA (reference sequence). As DNA, the CDR3 is TGCAGTGCTAGCTCGGCAGGGTTTTCCTACGAGCAGTACTTC. Translation: CSASSAGFSYEQYF.

This clonotype has only a few counts. DNA for the CDR3: TGTGCCAGCACCCTTGCAGGACACTCCTACGAGCAGTACTTC. Amino acid sequence: CASTLAGHSYEQYF. J is TRBJ2-7 and V is TRBV5-5, with D perhaps matching TRBD1 (5 bases). The V and J ends lost 6 bases and 0 bases respectively, with 13 bases between them. The CDR3 length is 14 residues. Looked up from germline, CDR1 is SGHKS and CDR2 is YYEKEE (reference sequence). The full variable domain, completed using reference TRBV5-5 and TRBJ2-7, is DAGVTQSPTHLIKTRGQQVTLRCSPISGHKSVSWYQQVLGQGPQFIFQYYEKEERGRGNFPDRFSARQFPNYSSELNVNALLLGDSALYLCASTLAGHSYEQYFGPGTRLTVT.

The rearrangement joins TRBV30 to TRBJ2-7; TRBD1 aligns across 8 bases. V lost 4 bases and J lost 5; bases outside the gene matches: 16. In germline, CDR1 is GTSNPN, CDR2 SVGIG (reference sequence). The CDR3 is made up of 16 amino acids. As DNA, the CDR3 is TGTGCCTGGATCGGGAGCGGAGACAGGGGAACCGACGAGCAGTACTTC. Translated: CAWIGSGDRGTDEQYF.

Only a few counts were recorded for this clonotype. The rearrangement links TRBV12-3 or TRBV12-4 to TRBJ2-5, with D perhaps being TRBD1 or TRBD2 (7 bases each). The ends were cut back, 4 bases at V and 4 bases at J, with 16 bases in the middle. CDR3 length equals 15 residues. The CDR3 region is CASSWRQGGGETQYF. CDR3 in DNA: TGTGCCAGCAGTTGGCGACAGGGAGGGGGAGAGACCCAGTACTTC.

This chain links TRBV27 with TRBJ2-1, with D possibly being TRBD2 (6 bases). V gave up 4 bases and J gave up 10 bases, with 17 bases separating them. The CDR3 spans 14 residues. CDR1 and CDR2 (germline): MNHEY, SMNVEV (reference sequence). The CDR3 spells CASSSLGGVGEQFF. As DNA, the CDR3 is TGTGCCAGCAGTTCTCTCGGGGGAGTTGGGGAGCAGTTCTTC.

The chain joins TRBV10-3 to TRBJ2-1; D remains unclear. Trimming stripped 2 bases from V and 6 bases from J, with 2 bases between. The germline gives CDR1 ENHRY, CDR2 SYGVKD. The CDR3 runs to 11 residues. CDR3 bases: TGTGCCATCAGTGAGGGCAATGAGCAGTTCTTC. Protein product: CAISEGNEQFF.

The chain joins TRBV5-6 to TRBJ2-1; D call uncertain. Trimming left V 5 bases short and J 11 bases short, with 14 bases between. The CDR3 contains 12 residues. Germline CDR1 SGHDT, CDR2 YYEEEE. The CDR3 DNA is TGTGCCAGCAGTAACGTCTGGGGTCAGCAGTTCTTC. Translated, it gives CASSNVWGQQFF.

The V gene is TRBV20-1, the J gene TRBJ1-2; the match to TRBD1 covers 8 bases. Germline values: CDR1 DFQATT, CDR2 SNEGSKA (reference sequence). The CDR3 spans 11 residues. The CDR3 region is CRMDRDYGYTF. The CDR3 DNA reads TGCAGGATGGACAGGGACTATGGCTACACCTTC.